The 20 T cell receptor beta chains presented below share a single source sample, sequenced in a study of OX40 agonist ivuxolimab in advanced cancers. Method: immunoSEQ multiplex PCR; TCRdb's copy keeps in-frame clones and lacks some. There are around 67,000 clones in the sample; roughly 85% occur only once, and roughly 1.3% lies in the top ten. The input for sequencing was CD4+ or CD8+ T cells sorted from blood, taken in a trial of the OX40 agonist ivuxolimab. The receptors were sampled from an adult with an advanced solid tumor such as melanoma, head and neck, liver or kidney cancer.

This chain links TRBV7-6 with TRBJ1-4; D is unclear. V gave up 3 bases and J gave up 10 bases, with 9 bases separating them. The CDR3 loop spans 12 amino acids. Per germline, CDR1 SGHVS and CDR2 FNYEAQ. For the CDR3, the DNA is TGTGCCAGCAGCTTTCAGAAGGGAAAACTGTTTTTT. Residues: CASSFQKGKLFF.

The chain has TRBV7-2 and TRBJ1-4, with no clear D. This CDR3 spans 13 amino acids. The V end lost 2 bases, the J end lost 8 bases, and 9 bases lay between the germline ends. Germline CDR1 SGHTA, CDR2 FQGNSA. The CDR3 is CASSLRVEEKLFF. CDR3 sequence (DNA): TGTGCCAGCAGCTTAAGGGTCGAGGAAAAACTGTTTTTT. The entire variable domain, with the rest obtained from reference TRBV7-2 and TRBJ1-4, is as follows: GAGVSQSPSNKVTEKGKDVELRCDPISGHTALYWYRQSLGQGLEFLIYFQGNSAPDKSGLPSDRFSAERTGGSVSTLTIQRTQQEDSAVYLCASSLRVEEKLFFGSGTQLSVL.

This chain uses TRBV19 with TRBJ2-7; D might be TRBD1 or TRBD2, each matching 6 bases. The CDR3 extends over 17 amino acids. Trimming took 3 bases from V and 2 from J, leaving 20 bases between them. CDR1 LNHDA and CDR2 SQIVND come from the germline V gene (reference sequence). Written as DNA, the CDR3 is TGTGCCAGTAGTATCTGGGGGGCACAGGGTGGGACCTACGAGCAGTACTTC. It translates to CASSIWGAQGGTYEQYF. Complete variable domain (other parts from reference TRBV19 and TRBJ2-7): DGGITQSPKYLFRKEGQNVTLSCEQNLNHDAMYWYRQDPGQGLRLIYYSQIVNDFQKGDIAEGYSVSREKKESFPLTVTSAQKNPTAFYLCASSIWGAQGGTYEQYFGPGTRLTVT.

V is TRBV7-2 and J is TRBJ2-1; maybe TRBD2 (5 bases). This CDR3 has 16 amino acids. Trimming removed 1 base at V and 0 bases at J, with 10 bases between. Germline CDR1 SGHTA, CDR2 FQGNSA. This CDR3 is CASSLVASFSYNEQFF. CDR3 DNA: TGTGCCAGCAGCTTAGTAGCTAGCTTCTCCTACAATGAGCAGTTCTTC. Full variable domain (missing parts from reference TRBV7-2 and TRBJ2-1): GAGVSQSPSNKVTEKGKDVELRCDPISGHTALYWYRQSLGQGLEFLIYFQGNSAPDKSGLPSDRFSAERTGGSVSTLTIQRTQQEDSAVYLCASSLVASFSYNEQFFGPGTRLTVL.

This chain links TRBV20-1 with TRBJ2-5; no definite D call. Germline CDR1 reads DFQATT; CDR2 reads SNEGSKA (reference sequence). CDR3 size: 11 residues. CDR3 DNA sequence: TGCAGCCCGGAGATAGTGGAGACCCAGTACTTC. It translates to CSPEIVETQYF.

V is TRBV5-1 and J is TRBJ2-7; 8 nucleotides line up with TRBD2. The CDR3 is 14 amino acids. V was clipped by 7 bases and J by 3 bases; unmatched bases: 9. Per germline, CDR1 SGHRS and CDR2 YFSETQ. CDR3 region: CASGGGGRNYEQYF. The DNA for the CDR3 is TGCGCCAGCGGCGGAGGCGGGAGGAACTACGAGCAGTACTTC.

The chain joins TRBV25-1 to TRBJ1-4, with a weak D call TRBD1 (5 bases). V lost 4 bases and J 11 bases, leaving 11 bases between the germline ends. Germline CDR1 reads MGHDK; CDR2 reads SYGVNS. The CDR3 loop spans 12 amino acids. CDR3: CASSVTRGKLFF. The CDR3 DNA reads TGTGCCAGCAGTGTGACTCGGGGGAAACTGTTTTTT.

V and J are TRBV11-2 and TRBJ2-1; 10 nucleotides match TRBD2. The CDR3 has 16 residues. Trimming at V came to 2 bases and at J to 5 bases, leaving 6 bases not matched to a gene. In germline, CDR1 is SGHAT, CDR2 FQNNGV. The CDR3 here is CASSLRTSGHHNEQFF. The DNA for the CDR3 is TGTGCCAGCAGCTTACGGACTAGCGGCCACCACAATGAGCAGTTCTTC.

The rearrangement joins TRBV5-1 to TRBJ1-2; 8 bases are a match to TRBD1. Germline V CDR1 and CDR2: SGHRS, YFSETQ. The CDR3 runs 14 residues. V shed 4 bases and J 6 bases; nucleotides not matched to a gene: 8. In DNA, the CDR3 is TGCGCCAGCAGCAGAGACAGGGGAGCCCATGGCTACACCTTC. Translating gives CASSRDRGAHGYTF.

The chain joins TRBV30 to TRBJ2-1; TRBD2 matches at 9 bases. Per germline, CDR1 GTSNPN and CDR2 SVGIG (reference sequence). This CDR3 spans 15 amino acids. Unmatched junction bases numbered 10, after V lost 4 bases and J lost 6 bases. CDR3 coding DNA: TGTGCCTGGACCCGGGGACTAGCATGGGGCAATGAGCAGTTCTTC. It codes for CAWTRGLAWGNEQFF.

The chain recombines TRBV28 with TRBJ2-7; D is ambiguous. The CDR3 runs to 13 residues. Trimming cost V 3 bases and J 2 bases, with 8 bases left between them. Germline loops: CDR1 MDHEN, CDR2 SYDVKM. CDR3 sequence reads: CASSFEVPYEQYF. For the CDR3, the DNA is TGTGCCAGCAGTTTTGAGGTACCCTACGAGCAGTACTTC.

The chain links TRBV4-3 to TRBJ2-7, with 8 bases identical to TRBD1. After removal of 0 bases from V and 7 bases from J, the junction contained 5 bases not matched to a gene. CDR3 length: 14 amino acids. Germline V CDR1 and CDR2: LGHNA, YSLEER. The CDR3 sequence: CASSQDYRGREQYF. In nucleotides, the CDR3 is TGCGCCAGCAGCCAAGATTACAGGGGGAGGGAGCAGTACTTC.

The DNA of the CDR3 is TGTGCCAGCAGTTTATATGCAGTTAGGGCCCGCACCGGGGAGCTGTTTTTT. It translates to CASSLYAVRARTGELFF. The chain links TRBV27 to TRBJ2-2; no firm D call. Germline assignment: CDR1 MNHEY and CDR2 SMNVEV (reference sequence). The V and J ends lost 1 base and 4 bases respectively, with 16 bases between them. This CDR3 is 17 amino acids long.

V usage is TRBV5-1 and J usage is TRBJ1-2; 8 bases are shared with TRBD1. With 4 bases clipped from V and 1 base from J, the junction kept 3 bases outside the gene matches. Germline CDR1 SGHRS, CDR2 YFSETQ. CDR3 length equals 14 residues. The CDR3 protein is CASSTGQDNYGYTF. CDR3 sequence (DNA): TGCGCCAGCAGCACGGGACAGGATAACTATGGCTACACCTTC.

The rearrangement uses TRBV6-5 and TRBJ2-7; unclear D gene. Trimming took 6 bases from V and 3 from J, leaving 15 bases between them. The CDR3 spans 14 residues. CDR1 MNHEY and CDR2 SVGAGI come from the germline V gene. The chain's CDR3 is CASSPRDGRYEQYF. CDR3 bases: TGTGCCAGCAGCCCACGCGACGGACGCTACGAGCAGTACTTC.

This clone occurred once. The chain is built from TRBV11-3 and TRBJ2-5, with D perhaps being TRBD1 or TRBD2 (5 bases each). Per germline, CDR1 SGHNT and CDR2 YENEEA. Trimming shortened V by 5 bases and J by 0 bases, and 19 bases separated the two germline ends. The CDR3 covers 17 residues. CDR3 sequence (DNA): TGTGCCAGCAGCCCGGAAAGAAAGGGGACGTACCAAGAGACCCAGTACTTC. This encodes CASSPERKGTYQETQYF.

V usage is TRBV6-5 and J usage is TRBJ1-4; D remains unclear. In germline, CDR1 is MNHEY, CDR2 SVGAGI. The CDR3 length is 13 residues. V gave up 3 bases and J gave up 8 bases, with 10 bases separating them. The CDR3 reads CASSYLVGEKLFF. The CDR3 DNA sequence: TGTGCCAGCAGTTATTTGGTAGGAGAAAAACTGTTTTTT.

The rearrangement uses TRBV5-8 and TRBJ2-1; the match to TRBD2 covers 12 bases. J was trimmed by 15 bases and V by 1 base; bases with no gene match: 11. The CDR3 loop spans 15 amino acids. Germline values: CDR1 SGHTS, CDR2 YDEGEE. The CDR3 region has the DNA TGTGCCAGCAGCTTGAGGCTAGCGGGAGGGCCGGTTCGGTTCTTC. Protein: CASSLRLAGGPVRFF.

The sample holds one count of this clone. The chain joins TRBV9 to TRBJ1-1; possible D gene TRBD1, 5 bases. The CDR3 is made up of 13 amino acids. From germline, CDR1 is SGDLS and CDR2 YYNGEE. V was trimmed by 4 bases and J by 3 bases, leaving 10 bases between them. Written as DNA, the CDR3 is TGTGCCAGCAGCCCTGGGACCTACACTGAAGCTTTCTTT. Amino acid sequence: CASSPGTYTEAFF.

The CDR3 region has the DNA TGTGCTTCCCGACAGACCTATAATTCACCCCTCCACTTT. The encoded protein is CASRQTYNSPLHF. The chain is built from TRBV12-5 and TRBJ1-6, with D possibly being TRBD1 (5 bases). This CDR3 is built from 13 residues. Deletions cut 11 bases from V and 2 bases from J, with 10 bases between. The germline V gene encodes CDR1 LGHNT and CDR2 FRNRAP.